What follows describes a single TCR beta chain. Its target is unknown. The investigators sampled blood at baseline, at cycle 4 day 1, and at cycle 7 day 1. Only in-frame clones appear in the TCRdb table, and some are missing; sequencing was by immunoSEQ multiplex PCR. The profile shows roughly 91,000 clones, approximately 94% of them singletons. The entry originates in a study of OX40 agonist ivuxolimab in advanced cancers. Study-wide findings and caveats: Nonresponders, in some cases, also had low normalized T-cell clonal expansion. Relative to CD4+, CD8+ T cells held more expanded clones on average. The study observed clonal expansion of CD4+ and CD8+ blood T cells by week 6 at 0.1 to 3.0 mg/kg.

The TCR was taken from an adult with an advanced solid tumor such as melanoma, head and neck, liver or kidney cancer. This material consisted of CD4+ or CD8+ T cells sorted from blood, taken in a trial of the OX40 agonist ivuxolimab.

In DNA form, the CDR3 reads TGTGCCAGCAGCTTATACTCGGGACTAGGGTATAATGAGCAGTTCTTC. Protein sequence: CASSLYSGLGYNEQFF. J is TRBJ2-1 and V is TRBV7-3, with 8 bases matching TRBD2. Trimming took 2 bases from V and 7 from J; bases not matched to a gene: 10. Germline V gene sequence: CDR1 SGHTA, CDR2 FQGTGA. The CDR3 covers 16 residues.